These 9 T cell receptor beta chains originate from one sample sequenced in a study of OX40 agonist ivuxolimab in advanced cancers. Some clones are missing from TCRdb's copy, which holds only in-frame ones; the method was immunoSEQ multiplex PCR. The top ten hold 4.8% of the sample, which has about 80,000 clones, 85% to 95% seen once. This material consisted of CD4+ or CD8+ T cells sorted from blood, taken in a trial of the OX40 agonist ivuxolimab. The receptors shown here come from an adult with an advanced solid tumor such as melanoma, head and neck, liver or kidney cancer.

This clone was counted only a few times. The rearrangement joins TRBV2 to TRBJ2-3; D could derive from TRBD1 or TRBD2 (5 bases each). V lost 3 bases and J 2 bases, leaving 6 bases between the germline ends. The CDR3 has 13 amino acids. CDR1 SNHLY and CDR2 FYNNEI come from the germline V gene. In DNA form, the CDR3 reads TGTGCCAGCAGTGATGGGACCACAGATACGCAGTATTTT. This codes for CASSDGTTDTQYF.

CDR3: CASSLNGLTLHF. The DNA of the CDR3 is TGTGCCAGCAGCTTAAACGGGTTGACCCTCCACTTT. The chain has TRBV11-2 and TRBJ1-6; D gene ambiguous. This CDR3 contains 12 residues. From germline, CDR1 is SGHAT and CDR2 FQNNGV. V was pared by 2 bases and J by 14 bases, with 10 bases between.

This clone has only one observation. This chain connects TRBV6-5 to TRBJ2-2; D gene uncertain. From germline, CDR1 is MNHEY and CDR2 SVGAGI. This CDR3 is 15 amino acids long. V shed 2 bases and J shed 8 bases, with 15 bases lying between them. The CDR3 DNA sequence: TGTGCCAGCAGTTACGGGGATAACCGTGGGGGGGAGCTGTTTTTT. Amino acids: CASSYGDNRGGELFF.

This clone was detected only a few times. The V call is TRBV6-6, the J call TRBJ1-5, with TRBD1 identical over 9 bases. The junction had 2 bases not matched to a gene; V was cut back by 6 bases and J by 2 bases. Germline-derived CDR1 and CDR2 are MNHNY and SVGAGI (reference sequence). The CDR3 runs to 14 residues. This chain's CDR3 is CASSRTGGNQPQHF. The CDR3 DNA sequence: TGTGCCAGCAGCCGGACAGGGGGCAATCAGCCCCAGCATTTT.

CDR3 sequence: CASSNQGTGYTF. The CDR3 region has the DNA TGTGCCAGCAGTAATCAGGGGACTGGCTACACCTTC. V and J are TRBV28 and TRBJ1-2; D perhaps matches TRBD1 (6 bases). The CDR3 is made up of 12 amino acids. Germline CDR1 reads MDHEN; CDR2 reads SYDVKM. Trimming took off 5 bases at V and 7 bases at J, with 11 bases between the two ends.

The chain carries TRBV9 and TRBJ1-3, with TRBD1 identical over 8 bases. The CDR3 length is 17 residues. V lost 2 bases to trimming and J lost 5 bases; unmatched junction nucleotides: 12. The germline V gene has CDR1 SGDLS and CDR2 YYNGEE. Here the CDR3 DNA reads TGTGCCAGCAGCGTCCTTGGACAGGGAAAGGGAAGAAACACCATATATTTT. Its protein is CASSVLGQGKGRNTIYF.

The genes are TRBV5-4 and TRBJ2-5; 7 bases are a match to TRBD1. J was trimmed by 5 bases and V by 3 bases; bases with no gene match: 4. Germline V lookup: CDR1 SGHNT, CDR2 YYREEE (reference sequence). The CDR3 consists of 13 residues. The CDR3 DNA reads as TGTGCCAGCAGCTGGGACAGAAGGGAGACCCAGTACTTC. Translating gives CASSWDRRETQYF.

The chain is built from TRBV5-1 and TRBJ1-4; TRBD1 is a possible D gene (6 bases). The CDR3 is 15 residues long. Trimming shortened V by 0 bases and J by 7 bases, and 13 bases separated the two germline ends. Germline V lookup: CDR1 SGHRS, CDR2 YFSETQ. CDR3 nucleotides: TGCGCCAGCAGCTTGGAATCAGGGGAAGGTGAAAAACTGTTTTTT. This gives the protein CASSLESGEGEKLFF.

This rearrangement joins TRBV6-5 to TRBJ2-7; 7 bases are shared with TRBD1. The CDR3 runs 15 residues. The V gene's germline CDR1 is MNHEY and CDR2 SVGAGI. Unmatched junction bases numbered 4, after V lost 0 bases and J lost 2 bases. CDR3 nucleotide sequence: TGTGCCAGCAGTTACTCCGGGACAGACCCCTACGAGCAGTACTTC. Residues: CASSYSGTDPYEQYF.